This T cell receptor beta chain was documented in a study of T cells in Graves' hyperthyroidism and ophthalmopathy. This clonotype was recorded many times. Antigen specificity is unknown. The CDR3 loop spans 18 amino acids. In germline, CDR1 is MNHNS, CDR2 SASEGT. With V trimmed by 4 bases and J by 0 bases, 12 bases remained unmatched. Study-wide results and caveats: Ophthalmopathy was told apart from stable hyperthyroidism by a 13 V-J model.

TCR beta CDR3 regions were amplified from RNA. The TCR CDR3 first-round RT-PCR relied on the HTBI primer set. TCRdb fed the multiplex PCR reads into MiXCR, producing one record per CDR3 protein. This table has 340,000 or so distinct CDR3 sequences, roughly 17% appearing once. This clonotype was obtained from a man aged 30 to 39 with Graves' hyperthyroidism. Sequenced input: blood. The genes are TRBV6-1 and TRBJ1-5, with 7 nucleotides matching TRBD1. The CDR3 coding sequence is TGTGCCAGCAGTGCCCGGGACAGTCAACTGCCTAGCAATCAGCCCCAGCATTTT. This encodes CASSARDSQLPSNQPQHF.